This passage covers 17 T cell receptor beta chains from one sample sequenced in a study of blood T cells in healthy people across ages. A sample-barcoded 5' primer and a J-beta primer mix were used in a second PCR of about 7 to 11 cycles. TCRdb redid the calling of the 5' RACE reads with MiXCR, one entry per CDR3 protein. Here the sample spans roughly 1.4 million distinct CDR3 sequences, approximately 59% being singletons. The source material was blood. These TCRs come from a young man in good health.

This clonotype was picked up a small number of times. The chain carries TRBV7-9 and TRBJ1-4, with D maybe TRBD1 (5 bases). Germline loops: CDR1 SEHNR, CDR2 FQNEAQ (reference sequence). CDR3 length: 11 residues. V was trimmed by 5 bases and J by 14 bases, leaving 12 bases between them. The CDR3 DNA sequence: TGTGCCAGCAGCATACAGGAATTTCTGTTTTTT. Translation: CASSIQEFLFF.

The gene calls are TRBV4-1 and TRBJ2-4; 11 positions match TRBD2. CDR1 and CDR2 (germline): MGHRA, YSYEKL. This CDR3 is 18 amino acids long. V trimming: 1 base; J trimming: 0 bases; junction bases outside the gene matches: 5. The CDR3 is CASSQGLAGGLAKNIQYF. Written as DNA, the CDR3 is TGCGCCAGCAGCCAAGGCCTAGCGGGAGGACTAGCCAAAAACATTCAGTACTTC.

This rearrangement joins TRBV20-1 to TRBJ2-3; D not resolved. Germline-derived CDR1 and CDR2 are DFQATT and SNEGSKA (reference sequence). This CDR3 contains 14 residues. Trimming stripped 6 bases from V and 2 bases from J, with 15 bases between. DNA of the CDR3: TGCAGTGCAAGAACAGATCTGAACACAGATACGCAGTATTTT. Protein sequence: CSARTDLNTDTQYF.

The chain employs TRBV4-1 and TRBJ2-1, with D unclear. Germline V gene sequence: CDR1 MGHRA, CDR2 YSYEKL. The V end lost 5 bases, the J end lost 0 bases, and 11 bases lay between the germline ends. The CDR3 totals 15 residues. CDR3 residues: CASSSPKSSYNEQFF. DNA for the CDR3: TGCGCCAGCAGCTCACCCAAAAGCTCCTACAATGAGCAGTTCTTC.

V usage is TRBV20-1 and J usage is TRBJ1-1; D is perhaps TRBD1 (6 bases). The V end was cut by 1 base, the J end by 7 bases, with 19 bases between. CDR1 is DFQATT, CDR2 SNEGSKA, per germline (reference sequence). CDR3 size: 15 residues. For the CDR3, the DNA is TGCAGTGCTAGAGCCTCAACAGCTACAGGGATTGAAGCTTTCTTT. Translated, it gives CSARASTATGIEAFF.

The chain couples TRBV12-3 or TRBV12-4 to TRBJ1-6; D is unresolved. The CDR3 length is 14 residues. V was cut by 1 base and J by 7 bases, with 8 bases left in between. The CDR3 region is CASSLGGGNSPLHF. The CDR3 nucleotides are TGTGCCAGCAGTTTAGGGGGAGGCAATTCACCCCTCCACTTT.

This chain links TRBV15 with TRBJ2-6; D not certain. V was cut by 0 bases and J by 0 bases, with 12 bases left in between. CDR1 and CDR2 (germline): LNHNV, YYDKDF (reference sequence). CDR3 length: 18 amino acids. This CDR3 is CATSRDLHSPSGANVLTF. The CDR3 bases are TGTGCCACCAGCAGAGATCTGCACAGCCCCTCTGGGGCCAACGTCCTGACTTTC.

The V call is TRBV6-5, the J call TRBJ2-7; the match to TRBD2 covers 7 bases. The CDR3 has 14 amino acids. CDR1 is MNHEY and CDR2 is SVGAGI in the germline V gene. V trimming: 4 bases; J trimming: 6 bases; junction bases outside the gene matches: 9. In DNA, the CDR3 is TGTGCCAGCAGTTCCGGACTAGTGTCGCGCGAGCAGTACTTC. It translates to CASSSGLVSREQYF.

The CDR3, as DNA: TGTGCCAGCAGTGGGGTCGAACGGGACTCCTACGAGCAGTACTTC. Amino acid sequence: CASSGVERDSYEQYF. The chain recombines TRBV2 with TRBJ2-7; D is possibly TRBD2 (5 bases). CDR1 SNHLY and CDR2 FYNNEI come from the germline V gene. The CDR3 length is 15 residues. V was shortened by 4 bases and J by 0 bases, with 13 bases between the two germline ends.

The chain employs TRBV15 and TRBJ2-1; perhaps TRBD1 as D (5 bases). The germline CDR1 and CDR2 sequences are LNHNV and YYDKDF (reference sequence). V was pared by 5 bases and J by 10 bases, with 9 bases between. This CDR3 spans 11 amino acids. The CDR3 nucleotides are TGTGCCACCAGCGATACAGGAGAGCAGTTCTTC. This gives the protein CATSDTGEQFF.

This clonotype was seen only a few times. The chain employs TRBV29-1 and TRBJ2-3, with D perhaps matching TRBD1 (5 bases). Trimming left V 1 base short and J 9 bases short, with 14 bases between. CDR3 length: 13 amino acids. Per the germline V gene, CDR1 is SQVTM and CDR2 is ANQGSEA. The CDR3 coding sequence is TGCAGCGTTGAAGGGGGCGCGGTTGGCACGCAGTATTTT. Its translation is CSVEGGAVGTQYF.

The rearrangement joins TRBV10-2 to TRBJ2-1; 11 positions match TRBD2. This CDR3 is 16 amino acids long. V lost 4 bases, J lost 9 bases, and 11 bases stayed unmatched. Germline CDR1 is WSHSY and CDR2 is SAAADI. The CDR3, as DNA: TGCGCCAGCAGTGCGGTTAGCGGGAGGGCTTCTCTTGAGCAGTTCTTC. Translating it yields CASSAVSGRASLEQFF.

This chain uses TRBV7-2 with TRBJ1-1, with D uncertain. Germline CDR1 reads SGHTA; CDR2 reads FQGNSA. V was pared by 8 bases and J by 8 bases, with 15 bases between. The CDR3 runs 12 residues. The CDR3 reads CASVTVSREAFF. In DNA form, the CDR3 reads TGTGCCAGCGTTACGGTTAGCCGAGAAGCTTTCTTT.

DNA of the CDR3: TGTGCCAGCAGTATCGATGGGGGTCGCGAGCAGTTCTTC. Amino acids: CASSIDGGREQFF. The chain is built from TRBV2 and TRBJ2-1, with D perhaps being TRBD1 or TRBD2 (5 bases each). Germline-derived CDR1 and CDR2 are SNHLY and FYNNEI. V lost 5 bases and J 10 bases, leaving 15 bases between the germline ends. The length of the CDR3 is 13 residues. The complete variable domain, with remaining parts taken from reference TRBV2 and TRBJ2-1, reads EPEVTQTPSHQVTQMGQEVILRCVPISNHLYFYWYRQILGQKVEFLVSFYNNEISEKSEIFDDQFSVERPDGSNFTLKIRSTKLEDSAMYFCASSIDGGREQFFGPGTRLTVL.

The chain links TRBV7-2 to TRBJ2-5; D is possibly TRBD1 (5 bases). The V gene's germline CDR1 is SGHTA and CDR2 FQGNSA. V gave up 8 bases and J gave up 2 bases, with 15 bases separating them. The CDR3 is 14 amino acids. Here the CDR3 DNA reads TGTGCCAGCGGCCGTGGAGACAGTCAAGAGACCCAGTACTTC. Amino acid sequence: CASGRGDSQETQYF.

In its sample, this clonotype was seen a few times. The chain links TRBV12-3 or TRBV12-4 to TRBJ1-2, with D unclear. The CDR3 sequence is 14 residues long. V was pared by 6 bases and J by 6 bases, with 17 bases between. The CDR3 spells CASRDPGRVDGYTF. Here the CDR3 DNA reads TGTGCCAGCAGGGACCCCGGACGGGTTGATGGCTACACCTTC.

The CDR3 nucleotides are TGTGCCAGCAGTTTCAGCACTGGATACAATGAGCAGTTCTTC. Residues: CASSFSTGYNEQFF. This chain links TRBV12-3 or TRBV12-4 with TRBJ2-1; D not certain. This CDR3 region has 14 residues. The V end was cut by 3 bases, the J end by 4 bases, with 10 bases between.